These T cell receptor beta chains were read from a single sample in a study of read filtering for tumor transcriptome and immune sequencing. TCRdb itself ran the reads through MiXCR, one entry per CDR3 protein. The sample includes approximately 57,000 distinct CDR3 sequences, around 12% of them seen just once. The sequencing sample was made of a population of CD138-negative cells sorted from bone marrow. These receptors came from a donor at least 40 years old with multiple myeloma. Both conserved end residues are part of each CDR3. A D gene is named only where the DNA matches it firmly. Clone size appears in some rows only: once, few, many, or a class for an expanded clone.

J	size	D	V	DNA	CDR3
TRBJ2-3	-	TRBD2	TRBV7-9	TGTGCCAGCAGCACCCTAGCGGGGGGGCCGGATACGCAGTATTTT	CASSTLAGGPDTQYF
TRBJ2-3	many	TRBD1	TRBV6-5	TGTGCCAGCAGTTACTATGCACAGGGGGCCCGTGGGACGCAGTATTTT	CASSYYAQGARGTQYF
TRBJ2-7	-	-	TRBV5-1	TGCGCCAGCAGCTTGGAATCCCGCGCTTTCTACGAGCAGTACTTC	CASSLESRAFYEQYF
TRBJ1-5	few	-	TRBV7-6	TGTGCCAGCAGCTTAGATCCGGGAGGCAATCAGCCCCAGCATTTT	CASSLDPGGNQPQHF
TRBJ2-2	many	-	TRBV18	TGTGCCAGCTCACCGACCAGTTCCGGGACGGTGAACACCGGGGAGCTGTTTTTT	CASSPTSSGTVNTGELFF
TRBJ2-7	many	-	TRBV7-9	TGTGCCAGCAGGGAGTCAAACGACTTGTACGAGCAGTACTTC	CASRESNDLYEQYF
TRBJ2-3	many	TRBD1	TRBV7-9	TGTGCAGCCCTAAGGACAGGGACAGATACGCAGTATTTT	CAALRTGTDTQYF
TRBJ2-3	many	-	TRBV5-1	TGCGCCAGCAGCTATAGCACAGATACGCAGTATTTT	CASSYSTDTQYF
TRBJ2-7	many	-	TRBV9	TGTGCCAGCAGCCCCAGACAAAGCTCCTACGAGCAGTACTTC	CASSPRQSSYEQYF
TRBJ1-1	many	-	TRBV15	TGTGCCACCAGCCCTCCGGGGCTGGGTACTGAAGCTTTCTTT	CATSPPGLGTEAFF
TRBJ2-1	-	-	TRBV5-1	TGCGCCAGCAGCCACCTGACTGTGGGGAATGAGGAGTTCTTC	CASSHLTVGNEEFF
TRBJ2-1	many	TRBD2	TRBV7-9	TGTGCCAGCAGCTTTAGCGGGGGGCTCTCCTACAATGAGCAGTTCTTC	CASSFSGGLSYNEQFF
TRBJ2-7	many	-	TRBV29-1	TGCAGCGTAGTCCTGAATACCTACGAGCAGTACTTC	CSVVLNTYEQYF
TRBJ2-3	few	TRBD1	TRBV12-5	TGTGCTAGTGTGTCAGGGGACAGGGGGCGCGTAGACACGCAGTATTTT	CASVSGDRGRVDTQYF
TRBJ1-1	many	TRBD1	TRBV6-6	TGTGCCAGCAAGGGACAGGGAGCGGGGACTGAAGCTTTCTTT	CASKGQGAGTEAFF
TRBJ2-1	many	-	TRBV24-1	TGTGCCACCAGTGACCGGGGGTCAATCTTCTACAATGAGCAGTTCTTC	CATSDRGSIFYNEQFF
TRBJ2-5	-	-	TRBV6-1	TGTGCCAGGCCGGGCCTAAAATGTAACCAAGAGACCCAGTACTTC	CARPGLKCNQETQYF
TRBJ1-5	-	-	TRBV6-1	TGTGCCAGCCGACAGCCCGGTAGCAATCAGCCCCAGCATTTT	CASRQPGSNQPQHF
TRBJ1-1	many	-	TRBV28	TGTGCCAGCTGGTGGGTTAGTACTGAAGCTTTCTTT	CASWWVSTEAFF
TRBJ1-1	-	-	TRBV5-1	TGCGCCAGCAGCTCGACAGCTCAATTGAACACTGAAGCTTTCTTT	CASSSTAQLNTEAFF
TRBJ2-1	few	-	TRBV24-1	TGTGCCACCAGTGATTTTCCATACAATGAGCAGTTCTTC	CATSDFPYNEQFF
TRBJ1-1	many	-	TRBV7-3	TGTGCCAGCAGCTTAGGAAGACTGGGGAACACTGAAGCTTTCTTT	CASSLGRLGNTEAFF
TRBJ1-5	many	TRBD1	TRBV11-2	TGTGCCAGCAGTTTCAACAGGGGAGCTAATCAGCCCCAGCATTTT	CASSFNRGANQPQHF
TRBJ2-5	few	-	TRBV5-4	TGTGCCAGCAGCTTGGCGGTGGACACCGTGGAGACCCAGTACTTC	CASSLAVDTVETQYF
TRBJ2-1	many	-	TRBV6-5	TGTGCCAGCAGTTACACCTACAGCTCCTACAATGAGCAGTTCTTC	CASSYTYSSYNEQFF
TRBJ2-7	many	TRBD1	TRBV3-1	TGTGCCAGCAGCCAAGGGACAGGGGGTCCCTACGAGCAGTACTTC	CASSQGTGGPYEQYF
TRBJ2-5	many	-	TRBV13	TGTGCCAGCAGGCTTCTCGCCCAAGAGACCCAGTACTTC	CASRLLAQETQYF
TRBJ2-5	many	-	TRBV20-1	TGCAGTGCAACCCAGATACCACAAGAGACCCAGTACTTC	CSATQIPQETQYF
TRBJ1-5	many	-	TRBV24-1	TGTGCCACCAGTGGAGGTGCAGGGCTTGAAGTGGCCCAGCATTTT	CATSGGAGLEVAQHF
TRBJ1-5	many	-	TRBV5-1	TGCGCCAGCAGCTTGGAGGGGCGGGGGCCCCAGCATTTT	CASSLEGRGPQHF
TRBJ2-3	many	TRBD2	TRBV2	TGTGCCAGCACACAGCGGGGGTTAATAGATACGCAGTATTTT	CASTQRGLIDTQYF
TRBJ2-1	many	-	TRBV7-6	TGTGCCAGCAGCTTCAACGAGCACAATGAGCAGTTCTTC	CASSFNEHNEQFF
TRBJ1-1	many	-	TRBV29-1	TGCAGCGGATGGGAACCCAGGGTAACTGAAGCTTTCTTT	CSGWEPRVTEAFF
TRBJ1-4	many	TRBD1	TRBV20-1	TGCAGTGCTGGACAGGGGACAGGTGAAAAACTGTTTTTT	CSAGQGTGEKLFF
TRBJ2-7	many	-	TRBV24-1	TGTGCCACCAGTGGAACAGCGTCCTACGAGCAGTACTTC	CATSGTASYEQYF
TRBJ1-1	many	-	TRBV12-3/TRBV12-4	TGTGCCAGCAGGCTACAGGGGAACACTGAAGCTTTCTTT	CASRLQGNTEAFF
TRBJ1-4	many	TRBD1	TRBV19	TGTGCCAGCCTTAACAGGGGACGTAATGAAAAACTGTTTTTT	CASLNRGRNEKLFF
TRBJ2-3	many	-	TRBV10-3	TGTGCCATCAGTGAGGGGGGGGCTGCAGATACGCAGTATTTT	CAISEGGAADTQYF
TRBJ2-3	many	TRBD2	TRBV7-9	TGTGCCAGCCCCCCAAGCGGGGGAGGGTCAGATACGCAGTATTTT	CASPPSGGGSDTQYF
TRBJ1-2	-	-	TRBV15	TGTGCCACCAGCAGGCCGCCGGGCGGCTATGGCTACACCTTC	CATSRPPGGYGYTF
TRBJ2-7	many	-	TRBV3-1	TGTGCCAGCAGCCGCCCTATGGGACATGCCGCCTACGAGCAGTACTTC	CASSRPMGHAAYEQYF